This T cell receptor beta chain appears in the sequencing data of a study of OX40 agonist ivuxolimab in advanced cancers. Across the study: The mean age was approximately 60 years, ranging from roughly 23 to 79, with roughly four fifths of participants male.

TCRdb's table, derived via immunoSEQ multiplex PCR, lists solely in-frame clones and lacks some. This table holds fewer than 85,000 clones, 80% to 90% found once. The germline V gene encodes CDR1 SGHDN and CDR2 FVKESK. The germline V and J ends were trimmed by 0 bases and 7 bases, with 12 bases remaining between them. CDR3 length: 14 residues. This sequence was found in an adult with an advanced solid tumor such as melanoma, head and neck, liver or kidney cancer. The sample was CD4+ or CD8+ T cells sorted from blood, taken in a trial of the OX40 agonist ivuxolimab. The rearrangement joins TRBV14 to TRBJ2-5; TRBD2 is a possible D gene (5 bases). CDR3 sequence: CASSQDGDRWTQYF. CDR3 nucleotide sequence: TGTGCCAGCAGCCAAGACGGGGATCGGTGGACCCAGTACTTC.